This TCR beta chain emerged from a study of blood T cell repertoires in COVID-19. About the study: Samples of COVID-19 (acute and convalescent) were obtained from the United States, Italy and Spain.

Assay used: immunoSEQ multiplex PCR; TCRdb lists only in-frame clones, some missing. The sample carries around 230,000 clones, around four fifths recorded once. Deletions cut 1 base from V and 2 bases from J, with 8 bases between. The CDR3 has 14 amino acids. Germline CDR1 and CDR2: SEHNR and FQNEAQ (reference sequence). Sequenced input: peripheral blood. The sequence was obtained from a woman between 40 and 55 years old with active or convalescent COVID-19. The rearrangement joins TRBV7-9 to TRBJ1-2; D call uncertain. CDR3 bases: TGTGCCAGCAGCTTAGAATCTACGAACTATGGCTACACCTTC. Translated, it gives CASSLESTNYGYTF.